The 13 T cell receptor beta chains in this list originate from one sample, sequenced in a study of prognosis after radiotherapy for stage I lung cancer. CDR3 of TCR beta was amplified from genomic DNA via a two-round multiplex PCR. First-round PCR, the initial amplification, used primers specific to each TRBV and TRBJ gene. TCRdb reanalysed the multiplex PCR reads using MiXCR and keeps one entry per CDR3 protein. The table includes about 26,000 distinct CDR3 sequences, 30% detected once. The sample was PBMCs, taken before or after stereotactic body radiation therapy (not recorded which). These receptors were obtained from a donor aged 50 or older with non-small cell lung cancer.

Many counts were recorded for this clonotype. The rearrangement joins TRBV20-1 to TRBJ2-7; a weak D match, TRBD2 (6 bases). V was shortened by 2 bases and J by 3 bases, with 14 bases between the two germline ends. The CDR3 sequence is 14 residues long. Germline-derived CDR1 and CDR2 are DFQATT and SNEGSKA (reference sequence). The CDR3 is CSARSAGGFYEQYF. The CDR3 nucleotides are TGCAGTGCTAGAAGTGCCGGGGGTTTCTACGAGCAGTACTTC.

V and J are TRBV5-4 and TRBJ2-3, with 9 bases identical to TRBD1. Germline V gene sequence: CDR1 SGHNT, CDR2 YYREEE (reference sequence). This CDR3 comprises 15 residues. The V and J ends lost 3 bases and 3 bases, in that order; junction bases with no gene match: 5. This CDR3 is CASSSDRGQTDTQYF. CDR3 DNA: TGTGCCAGCAGCTCGGACAGGGGTCAGACAGATACGCAGTATTTT.

This clonotype was counted ten times or more. J is TRBJ2-6 and V is TRBV27; 9 nucleotides align to TRBD1. Unmatched junction bases numbered 7, after V lost 3 bases and J lost 1 base. The CDR3 length is 18 residues. Germline V gene lookup returns CDR1 MNHEY and CDR2 SMNVEV (reference sequence). CDR3 sequence: CASSFTGGFLSGANVLTF. Written as DNA, the CDR3 is TGTGCCAGCAGTTTCACAGGGGGCTTTTTATCTGGGGCCAACGTCCTGACTTTC.

This clonotype was detected a few times. A much larger clone differs from this one at a single base, so this may be a read error. For the CDR3, the DNA is TGTGCCAGCAGGATCCGGGACACGGGATATTCACCCCTCCGCTTT. This sequence encodes CASRIRDTGYSPLRF. The rearrangement joins TRBV6-1 to TRBJ1-6; D might be TRBD1 (6 bases). Per germline, CDR1 MNHNS and CDR2 SASEGT. This CDR3 is 15 amino acids long.

The rearrangement uses TRBV5-1 and TRBJ1-2, with TRBD1 identical over 9 bases. CDR3 size: 15 residues. The trim removed 2 bases at V and 7 bases at J, leaving 9 bases unmatched. The V gene's germline CDR1 is SGHRS and CDR2 YFSETQ. CDR3 nucleotides: TGCGCCAGCAGCTTCCGGGACAGGGAGAGGCTTGGCTACACCTTC. This encodes CASSFRDRERLGYTF.

This clonotype was counted ten times or more. The chain joins TRBV6-5 to TRBJ2-7; 11 bases match TRBD2. After removal of 0 bases from V and 0 bases from J, the junction contained 7 bases not matched to a gene. The CDR3 length is 18 residues. Germline CDR1 MNHEY, CDR2 SVGAGI. CDR3 in DNA: TGTGCCAGCAGTTACTCGAAACTAGCGGGAGCTCACTCCTACGAGCAGTACTTC. This encodes CASSYSKLAGAHSYEQYF.

This clonotype was observed at least ten times. The CDR3 DNA reads as TGTGCCACCAGCGGGGGGGACGGGGGCACTGAAGCTTTCTTT. It yields the protein CATSGGDGGTEAFF. The genes are TRBV15 and TRBJ1-1; a possible D gene is TRBD1 (5 bases). The CDR3 runs 14 residues. The germline V gene has CDR1 LNHNV and CDR2 YYDKDF (reference sequence). Trimming cost V 5 bases and J 4 bases, with 14 bases left between them. The full variable domain, in which reference TRBV15 and TRBJ1-1 provide the parts outside the CDR3, is DAMVIQNPRYQVTQFGKPVTLSCSQTLNHNVMYWYQQKSSQAPKLLFHYYDKDFNNEADTPDNFQSRRPNTSFCFLDIRSPGLGDTAMYLCATSGGDGGTEAFFGQGTRLTVV.

This clonotype was observed at least ten times. The rearrangement uses TRBV5-4 and TRBJ2-1; 11 nucleotides line up with TRBD1. CDR1 is SGHNT and CDR2 is YYREEE in the germline V gene (reference sequence). CDR3 length: 15 amino acids. J lost 6 bases, V lost 4 bases, and 6 bases had no gene match. The CDR3: CASSQGQGGFNEQFF. The CDR3 region has the DNA TGTGCCAGCAGCCAGGGACAGGGGGGGTTCAATGAGCAGTTCTTC.

The CDR3 region has the DNA TGTGCCAGCAGTTCAGGGGACAGGGTGGGAAACACCATATATTTT. Encoded protein: CASSSGDRVGNTIYF. The chain joins TRBV28 to TRBJ1-3; 9 nucleotides agree with TRBD1. Looked up from germline, CDR1 is MDHEN and CDR2 is SYDVKM. This CDR3 has 15 amino acids. V shed 4 bases and J 4 bases; nucleotides not matched to a gene: 5.

This clonotype has at least ten counts. The chain joins TRBV20-1 to TRBJ2-7; unclear D gene. V was trimmed by 0 bases and J by 6 bases, leaving 18 bases between them. Germline V CDR1 and CDR2: DFQATT, SNEGSKA (reference sequence). The CDR3 is made up of 15 amino acids. CDR3 residues: CSARDWTAYVGEQYF. CDR3 sequence (DNA): TGCAGTGCTAGAGACTGGACCGCGTACGTTGGCGAGCAGTACTTC.

As concerns this clonotype: A far more abundant clone sits one base away, making this likely a read error. As DNA, the CDR3 is TGTGCCAGCAGCTTCGATGCTCTAAGTGAGCAGTTCTTC. Amino acid sequence: CASSFDALSEQFF. This chain uses TRBV7-3 with TRBJ2-1; D is unresolved. This CDR3 spans 13 amino acids. The germline CDR1 and CDR2 sequences are SGHTA and FQGTGA. Trimming took 3 bases from V and 9 from J, leaving 12 bases between them.

This clonotype was seen many times. The chain uses TRBV28 and TRBJ1-1; D may be TRBD1 (6 bases). Trimming left V 5 bases short and J 10 bases short, with 20 bases between. Germline values: CDR1 MDHEN, CDR2 SYDVKM. This CDR3 region has 14 residues. DNA of the CDR3: TGTGCCAGCAGTATAGGGGGGGACCAGGCTGGAGCTTTCTTT. Residues: CASSIGGDQAGAFF.

Of note for this clonotype: Sequence at one end of the junction differs from germline and may be a read error. The CDR3 loop reads CASSLRLAGGLRTDTQYF. The CDR3 region has the DNA TGCGCCAGCAGCTTAAGACTAGCGGGAGGGCTCCGCACAGATACTCAGTATTTT. This rearrangement joins TRBV5-1 to TRBJ2-3; 14 bases are shared with TRBD2. The CDR3 totals 18 residues. Per germline, CDR1 SGHRS and CDR2 YFSETQ.